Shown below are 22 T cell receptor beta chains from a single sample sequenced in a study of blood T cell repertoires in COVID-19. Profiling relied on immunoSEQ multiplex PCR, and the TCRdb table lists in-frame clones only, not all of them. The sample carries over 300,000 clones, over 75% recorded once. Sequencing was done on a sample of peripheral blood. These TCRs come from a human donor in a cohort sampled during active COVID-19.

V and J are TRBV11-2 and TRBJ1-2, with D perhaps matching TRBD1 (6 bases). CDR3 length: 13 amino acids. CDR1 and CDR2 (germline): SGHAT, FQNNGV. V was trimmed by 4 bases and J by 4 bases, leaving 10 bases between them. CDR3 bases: TGTGCCAGCAGCTACGGACAGTTCTATGGCTACACCTTC. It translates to CASSYGQFYGYTF.

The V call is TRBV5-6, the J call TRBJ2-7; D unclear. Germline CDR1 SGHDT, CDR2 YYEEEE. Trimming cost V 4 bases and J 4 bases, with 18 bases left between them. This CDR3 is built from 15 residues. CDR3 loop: CASSRSLGPPYEQYF. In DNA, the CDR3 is TGTGCCAGCAGCCGCTCGTTGGGCCCTCCGTACGAGCAGTACTTC.

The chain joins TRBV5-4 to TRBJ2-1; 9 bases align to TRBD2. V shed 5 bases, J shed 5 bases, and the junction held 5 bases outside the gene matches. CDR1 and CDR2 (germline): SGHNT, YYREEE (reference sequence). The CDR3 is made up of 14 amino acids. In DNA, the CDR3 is TGTGCCAGCAGTGACCAGCGGGGGGACAATGAGCAGTTCTTC. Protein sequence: CASSDQRGDNEQFF.

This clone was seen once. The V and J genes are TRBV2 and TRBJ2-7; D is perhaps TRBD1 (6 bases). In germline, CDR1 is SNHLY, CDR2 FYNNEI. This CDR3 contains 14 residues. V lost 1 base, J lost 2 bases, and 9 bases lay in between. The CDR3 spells CASSEGAGAYEQYF. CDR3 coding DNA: TGTGCCAGCAGTGAAGGGGCAGGGGCCTACGAGCAGTACTTC.

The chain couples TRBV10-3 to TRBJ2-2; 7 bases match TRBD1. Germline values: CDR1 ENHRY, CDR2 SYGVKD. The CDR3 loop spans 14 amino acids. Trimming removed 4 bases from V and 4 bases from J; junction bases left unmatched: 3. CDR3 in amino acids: CAISGGQSTGELFF. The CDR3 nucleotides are TGTGCCATCAGTGGGGGACAGTCCACCGGGGAGCTGTTTTTT.

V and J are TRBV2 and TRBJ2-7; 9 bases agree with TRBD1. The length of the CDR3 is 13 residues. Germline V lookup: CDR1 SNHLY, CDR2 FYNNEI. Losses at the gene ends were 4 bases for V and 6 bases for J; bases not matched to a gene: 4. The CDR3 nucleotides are TGTGCCAGCAGTGGGGACAGGGTGGGCGAGCAGTACTTC. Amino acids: CASSGDRVGEQYF.

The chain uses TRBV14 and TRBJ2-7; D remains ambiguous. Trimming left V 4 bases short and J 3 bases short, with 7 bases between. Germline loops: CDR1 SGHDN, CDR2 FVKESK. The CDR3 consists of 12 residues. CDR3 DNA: TGTGCCAGCAGCCTCCCCCTCTACGAGCAGTACTTC. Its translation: CASSLPLYEQYF.

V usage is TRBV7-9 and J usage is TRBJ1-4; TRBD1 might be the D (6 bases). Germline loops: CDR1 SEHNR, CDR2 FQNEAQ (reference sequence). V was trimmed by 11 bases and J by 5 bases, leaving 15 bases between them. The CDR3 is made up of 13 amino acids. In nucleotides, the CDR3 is TGTGCCGGGCAGGACAGCCTAAATGAAAAACTGTTTTTT. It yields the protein CAGQDSLNEKLFF.

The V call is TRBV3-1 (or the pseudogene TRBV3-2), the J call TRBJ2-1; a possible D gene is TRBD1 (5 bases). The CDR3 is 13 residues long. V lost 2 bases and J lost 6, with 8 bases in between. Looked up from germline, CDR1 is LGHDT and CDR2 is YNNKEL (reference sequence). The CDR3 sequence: CASSQRTLNEQFF. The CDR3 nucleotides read TGTGCCAGCAGCCAAAGGACACTCAATGAGCAGTTCTTC.

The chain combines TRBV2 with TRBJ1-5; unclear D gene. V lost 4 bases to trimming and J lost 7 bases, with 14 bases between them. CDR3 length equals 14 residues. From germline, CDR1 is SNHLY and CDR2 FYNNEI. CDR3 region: CASSVGRGDQPQHF. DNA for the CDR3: TGTGCCAGCAGTGTTGGGCGGGGAGACCAGCCCCAGCATTTT.

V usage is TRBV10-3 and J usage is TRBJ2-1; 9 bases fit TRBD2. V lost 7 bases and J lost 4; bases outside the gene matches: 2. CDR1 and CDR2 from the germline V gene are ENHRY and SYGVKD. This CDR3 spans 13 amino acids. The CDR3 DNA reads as TGTGCCATCACAGCGGGGGGATACAATGAGCAGTTCTTC. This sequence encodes CAITAGGYNEQFF.

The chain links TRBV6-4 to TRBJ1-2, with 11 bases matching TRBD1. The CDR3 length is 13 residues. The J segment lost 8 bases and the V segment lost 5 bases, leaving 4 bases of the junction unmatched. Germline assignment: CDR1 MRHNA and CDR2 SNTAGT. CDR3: CASSPDRGRGYTF. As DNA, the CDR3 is TGTGCCAGCAGTCCGGACAGGGGGCGAGGCTACACCTTC.

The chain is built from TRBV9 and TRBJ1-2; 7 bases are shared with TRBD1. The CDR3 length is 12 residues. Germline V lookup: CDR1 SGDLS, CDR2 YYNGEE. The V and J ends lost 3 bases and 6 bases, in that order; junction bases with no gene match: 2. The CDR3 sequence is CASSGDSDGYTF. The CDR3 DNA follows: TGTGCCAGCAGCGGGGACAGCGATGGCTACACCTTC.

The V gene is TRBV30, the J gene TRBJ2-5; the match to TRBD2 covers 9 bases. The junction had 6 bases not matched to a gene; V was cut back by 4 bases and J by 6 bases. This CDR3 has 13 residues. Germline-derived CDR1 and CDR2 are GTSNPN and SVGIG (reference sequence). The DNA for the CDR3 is TGTGCCTGGAAGGCGGGGGGGCCGCAGACCCAGTACTTC. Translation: CAWKAGGPQTQYF.

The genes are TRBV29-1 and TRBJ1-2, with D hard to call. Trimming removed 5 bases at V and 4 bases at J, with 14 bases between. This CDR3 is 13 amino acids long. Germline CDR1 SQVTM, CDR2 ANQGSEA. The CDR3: CSVFTGDSYGYTF. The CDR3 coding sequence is TGCAGCGTTTTCACTGGAGATTCCTATGGCTACACCTTC.

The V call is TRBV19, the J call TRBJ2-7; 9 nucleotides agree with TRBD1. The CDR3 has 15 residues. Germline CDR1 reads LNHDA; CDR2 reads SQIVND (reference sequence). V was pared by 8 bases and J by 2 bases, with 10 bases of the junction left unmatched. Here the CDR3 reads CASDSGTGYPYEQYF. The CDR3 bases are TGTGCCAGTGACTCCGGGACAGGGTACCCCTACGAGCAGTACTTC. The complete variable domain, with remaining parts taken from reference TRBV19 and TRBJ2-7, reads DGGITQSPKYLFRKEGQNVTLSCEQNLNHDAMYWYRQDPGQGLRLIYYSQIVNDFQKGDIAEGYSVSREKKESFPLTVTSAQKNPTAFYLCASDSGTGYPYEQYFGPGTRLTVT.

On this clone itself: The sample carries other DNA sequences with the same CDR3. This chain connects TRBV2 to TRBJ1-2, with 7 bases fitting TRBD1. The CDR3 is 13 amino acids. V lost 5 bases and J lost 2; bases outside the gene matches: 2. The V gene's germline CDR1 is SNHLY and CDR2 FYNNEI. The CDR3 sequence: CASSRDSNYGYTF. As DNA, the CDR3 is TGTGCCAGCAGTAGGGACAGCAACTATGGCTACACCTTC.

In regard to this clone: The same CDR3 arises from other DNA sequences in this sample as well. The DNA of the CDR3 is TGTGCCAGCTCACCAGACAGAGTCAACACTGAAGCTTTCTTT. It yields the protein CASSPDRVNTEAFF. The J gene is TRBJ1-1, the V gene TRBV18; TRBD1 might be the D (5 bases). There are 14 residues in the CDR3. V lost 2 bases to trimming and J lost 2 bases, with 9 bases between them. Germline-derived CDR1 and CDR2 are KGHSH and LQKENI.

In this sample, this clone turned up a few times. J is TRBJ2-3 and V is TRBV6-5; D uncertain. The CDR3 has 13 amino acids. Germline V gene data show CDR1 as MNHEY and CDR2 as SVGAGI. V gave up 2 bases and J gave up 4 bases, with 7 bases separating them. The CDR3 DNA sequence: TGTGCCAGCAGTTACGAGGCGGCAGATACGCAGTATTTT. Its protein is CASSYEAADTQYF.

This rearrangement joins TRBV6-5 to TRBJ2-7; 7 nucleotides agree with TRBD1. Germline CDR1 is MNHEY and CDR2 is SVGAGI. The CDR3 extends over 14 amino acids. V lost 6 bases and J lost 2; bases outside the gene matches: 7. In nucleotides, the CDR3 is TGTGCCAGCAGCAGACAGGGTAGGACCTACGAGCAGTACTTC. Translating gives CASSRQGRTYEQYF.

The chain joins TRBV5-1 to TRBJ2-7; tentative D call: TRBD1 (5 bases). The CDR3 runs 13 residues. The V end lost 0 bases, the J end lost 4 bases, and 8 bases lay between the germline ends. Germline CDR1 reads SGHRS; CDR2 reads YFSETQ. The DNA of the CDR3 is TGCGCCAGCAGCTTGGGGGGCCTATACGAGCAGTACTTC. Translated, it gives CASSLGGLYEQYF.

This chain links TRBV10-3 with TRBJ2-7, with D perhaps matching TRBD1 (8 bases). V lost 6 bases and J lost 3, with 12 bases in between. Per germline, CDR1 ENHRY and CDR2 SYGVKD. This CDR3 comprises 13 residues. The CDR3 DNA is TGTGCCATCAGAGCGGGACAGGACTACGAGCAGTACTTC. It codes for CAIRAGQDYEQYF.